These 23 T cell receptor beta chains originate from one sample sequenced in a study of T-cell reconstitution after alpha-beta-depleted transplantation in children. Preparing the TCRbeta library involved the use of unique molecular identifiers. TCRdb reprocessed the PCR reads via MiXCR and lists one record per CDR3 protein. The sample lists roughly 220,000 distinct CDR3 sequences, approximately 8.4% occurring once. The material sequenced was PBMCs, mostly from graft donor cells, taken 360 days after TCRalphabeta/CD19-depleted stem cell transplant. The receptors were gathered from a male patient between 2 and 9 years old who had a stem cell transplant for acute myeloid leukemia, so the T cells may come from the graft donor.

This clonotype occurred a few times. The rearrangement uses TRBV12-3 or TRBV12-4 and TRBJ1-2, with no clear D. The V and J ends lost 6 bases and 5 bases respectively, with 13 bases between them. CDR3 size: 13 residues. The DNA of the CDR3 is TGTGCCAGCAGCCTCGGGCTAGAATATGGCTACACCTTC. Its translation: CASSLGLEYGYTF.

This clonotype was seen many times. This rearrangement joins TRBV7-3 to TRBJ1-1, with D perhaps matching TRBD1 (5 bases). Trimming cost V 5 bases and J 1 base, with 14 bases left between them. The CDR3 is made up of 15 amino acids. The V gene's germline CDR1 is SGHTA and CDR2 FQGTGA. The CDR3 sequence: CASSEPGRKNTEAFF. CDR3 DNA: TGTGCCAGCAGCGAGCCGGGACGTAAGAACACTGAAGCTTTCTTT.

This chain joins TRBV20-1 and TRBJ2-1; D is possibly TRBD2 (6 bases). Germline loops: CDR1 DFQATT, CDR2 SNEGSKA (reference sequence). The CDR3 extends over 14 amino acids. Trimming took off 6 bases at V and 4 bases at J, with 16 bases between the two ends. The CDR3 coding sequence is TGCAGTGCAGCCCTGAGCGGGCCTTACAATGAGCAGTTCTTC. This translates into CSAALSGPYNEQFF.

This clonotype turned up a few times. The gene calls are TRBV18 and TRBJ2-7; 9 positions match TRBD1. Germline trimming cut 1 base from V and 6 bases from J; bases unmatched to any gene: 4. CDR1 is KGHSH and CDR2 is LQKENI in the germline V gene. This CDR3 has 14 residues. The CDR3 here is CASSPRDRAVEQYF. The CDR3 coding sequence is TGTGCCAGCTCACCACGGGACAGGGCGGTCGAGCAGTACTTC.

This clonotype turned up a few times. The CDR3 here is CSARAGASTDTQYF. The CDR3 DNA reads TGCAGTGCTAGAGCAGGAGCTAGCACAGATACGCAGTATTTT. This chain joins TRBV20-1 and TRBJ2-3; D not resolved. CDR1 and CDR2 from the germline V gene are DFQATT and SNEGSKA (reference sequence). The CDR3 covers 14 residues. Trimming removed 1 base from V and 0 bases from J, with 8 bases in between.

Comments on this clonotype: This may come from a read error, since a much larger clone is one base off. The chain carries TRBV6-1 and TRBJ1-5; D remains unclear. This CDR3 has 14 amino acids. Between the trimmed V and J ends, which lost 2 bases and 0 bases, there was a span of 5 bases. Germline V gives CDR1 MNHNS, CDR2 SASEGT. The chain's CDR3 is CASSERYSNQPQHF. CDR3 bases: TGTGCCAGCAGTGAACGCTATAGCAATCAGCCCCAGCATTTT.

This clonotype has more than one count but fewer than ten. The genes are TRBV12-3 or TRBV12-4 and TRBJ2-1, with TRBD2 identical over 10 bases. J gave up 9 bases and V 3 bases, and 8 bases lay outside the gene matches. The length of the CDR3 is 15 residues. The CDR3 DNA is TGTGCCAGCAGTTTCCTGGTAGCGGGGGGTCTTGAGCAGTTCTTC. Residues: CASSFLVAGGLEQFF.

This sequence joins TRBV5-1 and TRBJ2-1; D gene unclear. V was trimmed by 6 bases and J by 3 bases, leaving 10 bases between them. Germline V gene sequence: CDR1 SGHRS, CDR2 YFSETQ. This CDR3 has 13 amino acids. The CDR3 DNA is TGCGCCAGCACAGATAACAGCTACAATGAGCAGTTCTTC. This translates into CASTDNSYNEQFF. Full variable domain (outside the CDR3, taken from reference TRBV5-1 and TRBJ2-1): KAGVTQTPRYLIKTRGQQVTLSCSPISGHRSVSWYQQTPGQGLQFLFEYFSETQRNKGNFPGRFSGRQFSNSRSEMNVSTLELGDSALYLCASTDNSYNEQFFGPGTRLTVL.

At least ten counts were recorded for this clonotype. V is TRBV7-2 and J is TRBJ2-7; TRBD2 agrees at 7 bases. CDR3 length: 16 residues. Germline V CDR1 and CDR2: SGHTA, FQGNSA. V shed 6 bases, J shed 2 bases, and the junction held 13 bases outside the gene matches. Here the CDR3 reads CASSKSTASGTYEQYF. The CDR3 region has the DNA TGTGCCAGCAGTAAAAGCACGGCTAGCGGTACCTACGAGCAGTACTTC. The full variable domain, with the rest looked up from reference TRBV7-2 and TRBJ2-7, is GAGVSQSPSNKVTEKGKDVELRCDPISGHTALYWYRQSLGQGLEFLIYFQGNSAPDKSGLPSDRFSAERTGGSVSTLTIQRTQQEDSAVYLCASSKSTASGTYEQYFGPGTRLTVT.

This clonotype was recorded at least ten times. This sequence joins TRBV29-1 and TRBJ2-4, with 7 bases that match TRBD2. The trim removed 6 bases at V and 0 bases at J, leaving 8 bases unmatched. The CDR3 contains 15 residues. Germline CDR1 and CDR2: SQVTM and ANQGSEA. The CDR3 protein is CSVLPLAEAKNIQYF. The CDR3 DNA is TGCAGCGTCCTCCCCCTAGCGGAAGCCAAAAACATTCAGTACTTC.

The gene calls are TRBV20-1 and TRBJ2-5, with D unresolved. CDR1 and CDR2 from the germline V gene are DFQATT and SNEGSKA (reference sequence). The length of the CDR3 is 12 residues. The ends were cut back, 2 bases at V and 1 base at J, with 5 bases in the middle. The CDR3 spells CSARTLQETQYF. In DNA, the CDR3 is TGCAGTGCTAGAACCCTCCAAGAGACCCAGTACTTC.

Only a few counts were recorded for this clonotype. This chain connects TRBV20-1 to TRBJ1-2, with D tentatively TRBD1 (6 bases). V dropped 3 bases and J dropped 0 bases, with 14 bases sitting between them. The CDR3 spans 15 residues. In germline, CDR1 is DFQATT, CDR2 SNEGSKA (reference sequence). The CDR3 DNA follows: TGCAGTGCTAGCTTATACAGGGAACCTAACTATGGCTACACCTTC. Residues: CSASLYREPNYGYTF.

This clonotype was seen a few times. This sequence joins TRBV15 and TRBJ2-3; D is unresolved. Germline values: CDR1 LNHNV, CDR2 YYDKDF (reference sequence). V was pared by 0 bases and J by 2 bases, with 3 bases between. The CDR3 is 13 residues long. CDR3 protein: CATSREATDTQYF. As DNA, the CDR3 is TGTGCCACCAGCAGAGAGGCCACAGATACGCAGTATTTT.

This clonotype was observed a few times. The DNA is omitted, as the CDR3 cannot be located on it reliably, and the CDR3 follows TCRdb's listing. The CDR3 here is CASSSSPDRVSETQYF. V gene TRBV6-5 combines with J gene TRBJ2-5; the D call TRBD1 from the table was never checked on the DNA. Per the germline V gene, CDR1 is MNHEY and CDR2 is SVGAGI. 16 amino acids form the CDR3, both terminal residues included.

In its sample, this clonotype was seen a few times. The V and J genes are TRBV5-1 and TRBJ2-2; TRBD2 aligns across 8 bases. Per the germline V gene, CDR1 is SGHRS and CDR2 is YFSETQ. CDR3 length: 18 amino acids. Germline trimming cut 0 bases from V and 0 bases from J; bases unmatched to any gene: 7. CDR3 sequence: CASSLEGPTSANTGELFF. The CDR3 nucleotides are TGCGCCAGCAGCTTGGAGGGTCCGACTAGCGCGAACACCGGGGAGCTGTTTTTT.

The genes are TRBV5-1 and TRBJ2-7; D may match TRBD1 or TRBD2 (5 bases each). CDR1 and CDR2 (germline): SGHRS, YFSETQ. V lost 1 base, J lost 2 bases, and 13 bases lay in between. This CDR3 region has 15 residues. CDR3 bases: TGCGCCAGCAGCTTGACCGGGACGGGGCCCTACGAGCAGTACTTC. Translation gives CASSLTGTGPYEQYF.

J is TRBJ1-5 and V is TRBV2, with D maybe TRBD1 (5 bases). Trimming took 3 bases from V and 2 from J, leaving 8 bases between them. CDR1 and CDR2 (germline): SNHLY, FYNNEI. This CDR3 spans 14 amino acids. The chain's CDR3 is CASSDRAGNQPQHF. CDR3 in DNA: TGTGCCAGCAGTGACAGGGCTGGCAATCAGCCCCAGCATTTT.

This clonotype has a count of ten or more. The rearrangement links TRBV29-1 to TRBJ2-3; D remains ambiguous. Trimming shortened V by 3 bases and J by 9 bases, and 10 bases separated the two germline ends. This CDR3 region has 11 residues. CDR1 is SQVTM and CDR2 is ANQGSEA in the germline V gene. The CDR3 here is CSVEVSRTQYF. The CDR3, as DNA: TGCAGCGTTGAGGTCTCACGAACGCAGTATTTT.

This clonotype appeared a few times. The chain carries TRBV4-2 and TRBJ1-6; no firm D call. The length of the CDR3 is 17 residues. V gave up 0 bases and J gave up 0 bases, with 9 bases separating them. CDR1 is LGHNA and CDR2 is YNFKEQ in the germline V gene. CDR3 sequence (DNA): TGTGCCAGCAGCCAAGATTTAAAGAGCTCCTATAATTCACCCCTCCACTTT. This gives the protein CASSQDLKSSYNSPLHF.

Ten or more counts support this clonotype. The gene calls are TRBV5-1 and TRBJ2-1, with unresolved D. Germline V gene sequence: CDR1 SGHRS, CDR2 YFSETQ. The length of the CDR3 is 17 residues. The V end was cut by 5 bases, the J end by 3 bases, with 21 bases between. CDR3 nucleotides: TGCGCCAGCAGTGTCAGCTCGGGCAGACTCATCTACAATGAGCAGTTCTTC. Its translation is CASSVSSGRLIYNEQFF.

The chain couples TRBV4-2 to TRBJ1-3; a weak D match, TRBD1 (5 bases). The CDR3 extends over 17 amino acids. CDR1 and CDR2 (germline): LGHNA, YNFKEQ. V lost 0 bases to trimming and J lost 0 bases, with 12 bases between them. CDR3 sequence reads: CASSQEGGVFSGNTIYF. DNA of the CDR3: TGTGCCAGCAGCCAAGAAGGAGGGGTTTTCTCTGGAAACACCATATATTTT.

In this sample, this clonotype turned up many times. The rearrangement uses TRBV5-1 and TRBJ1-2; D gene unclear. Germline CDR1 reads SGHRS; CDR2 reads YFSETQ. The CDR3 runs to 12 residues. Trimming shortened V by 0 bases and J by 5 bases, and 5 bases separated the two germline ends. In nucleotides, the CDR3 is TGCGCCAGCAGCTTGGATAGATATGGCTACACCTTC. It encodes CASSLDRYGYTF.

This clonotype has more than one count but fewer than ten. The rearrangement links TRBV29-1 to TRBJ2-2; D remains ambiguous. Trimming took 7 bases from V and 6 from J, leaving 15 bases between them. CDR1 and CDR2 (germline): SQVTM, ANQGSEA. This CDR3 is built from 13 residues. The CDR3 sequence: CSARVDSAGELFF. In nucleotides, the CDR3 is TGCAGCGCCCGGGTGGATTCGGCCGGGGAGCTGTTTTTT.